This TCR beta chain was profiled in a study of Graves' ophthalmopathy and Graves' hyperthyroidism. Study outcomes and limitations: The blood repertoire also included most expanded thyroid clonotypes above 0.001 frequency. This model predicted ophthalmopathy progression (sensitivity around 71%, specificity 72% to 85%).

PBMCs were isolated by Ficoll-Paque density gradient centrifugation, using approximately 11 ml of fresh peripheral blood as the starting material. The table lists this clonotype with many counts. Its target is unknown. For repertoire sequencing, the TCR beta CDR3 regions were amplified from RNA transcripts. First-round RT-PCR relied on HTBI primers, and a second-round multiplex PCR came next. Via MiXCR, TCRdb re-called the multiplex PCR reads, giving one row per CDR3 protein. This sample has fewer than 650,000 distinct CDR3 sequences, with roughly 20% found just once. Germline-derived CDR1 and CDR2 are LGHNT and FRNRAP. The CDR3 runs to 16 residues. Trimming removed 1 base from V and 5 bases from J, with 17 bases in between.

The TCR originated in a woman between 18 and 29 years old with stable Graves' hyperthyroidism. Some clones in this sample may be carry-over from other donors' samples. The sequenced sample consisted of peripheral blood. The genes are TRBV12-5 and TRBJ2-5, with D possibly TRBD2 on 6 matching bases. CDR3 sequence: CASGLAPGGRGETQYF. In DNA form, the CDR3 reads TGTGCTAGTGGTTTGGCCCCCGGGGGAAGAGGGGAGACCCAGTACTTC.